The entry below gives a single TCR beta chain sequence along with its context. At the DNA level, this CDR3 is encoded by other sequences in the same sample as well. This entry is derived from a study of shared clonotypes between healthy human individuals. Sequenced by immunoSEQ multiplex PCR; TCRdb stores in-frame clones only, minus some. Found here are millions of clones, more than 80% of them singletons; the top ten hold around 0.14%. Germline CDR1 is MNHEY and CDR2 is SVGAGI. Trimming cost V 6 bases and J 8 bases, with 16 bases left between them. This CDR3 is 14 amino acids long. What was sequenced was naive CD4+ T cells sorted from blood. This sample's subset: CD45RA+ positively selected. This TCR was sampled from a man aged 18 to 29 in good health. The V and J genes are TRBV6-5 and TRBJ1-4; maybe TRBD1 (6 bases). The CDR3 reads CASSQTGGREKLFF. CDR3 nucleotides: TGTGCCAGCAGCCAGACAGGAGGACGCGAAAAACTGTTTTTT.